There are a few counts of the clone carrying this TCR beta chain. The PCR ran on 60 Vbeta and 13 Jbeta primers. Clones were read by immunoSEQ multiplex PCR, and TCRdb kept only the in-frame ones, dropping some. The sample has 110,000 to 150,000 clones; around 10% are singletons. This sample was taken from a study of cytomegalovirus exposure and HLA in healthy donors. In germline, CDR1 is MDHEN, CDR2 SYDVKM. The CDR3 consists of 16 residues. The junction had 7 bases not matched to a gene; V was cut back by 8 bases and J by 0 bases. The rearrangement uses TRBV28 and TRBJ2-2, with 9 nucleotides matching TRBD1. The source material was PBMCs. This sequence was found in a male donor in good health and CMV-seronegative. The CDR3 sequence: CASRVGTGSNTGELFF. The DNA for the CDR3 is TGTGCCAGCCGGGTTGGGACAGGGTCGAACACCGGGGAGCTGTTTTTT.